This is a list of T cell receptor beta chains from one sample in a study of early T cells in non-severe SARS-CoV-2 infection. From the 5' RACE reads, TCRdb called clonotypes with MiXCR, one entry per CDR3 protein. The table has around 71,000 distinct CDR3 sequences, more than 14% seen once; the top ten hold roughly 3.7%. The sequencing here drew on whole blood, taken at baseline. All receptors derive from an adult who was a healthcare worker with PCR-confirmed SARS-CoV-2 infection or an uninfected control (not recorded which). CDR3s include the opening cysteine and the closing phenylalanine or tryptophan. The order of the fields is CDR3 protein, CDR3 length, J gene, V gene, D gene. A D gene is named only where the DNA matches it firmly.

cdr3_aa: CASSYSGSPGAYEQYF; cdr3_length: 16; j_call: TRBJ2-7; v_call: TRBV28; d_call: TRBD2
cdr3_aa: CASSQEGPAGGYNEQFF; cdr3_length: 17; j_call: TRBJ2-1; v_call: TRBV14; d_call: TRBD2
cdr3_aa: CASSSSPAGASYEQYF; cdr3_length: 16; j_call: TRBJ2-7; v_call: TRBV11-2; d_call: TRBD2
cdr3_aa: CASSQGSTVAGYTF; cdr3_length: 14; j_call: TRBJ1-2; v_call: TRBV3-1; d_call: .
cdr3_aa: CSATPGAGGKETQYF; cdr3_length: 15; j_call: TRBJ2-5; v_call: TRBV20-1; d_call: .
cdr3_aa: CASSPSGRAHEQYF; cdr3_length: 14; j_call: TRBJ2-7; v_call: TRBV9; d_call: TRBD2
cdr3_aa: CALTNPPRRPGANVLTF; cdr3_length: 17; j_call: TRBJ2-6; v_call: TRBV30; d_call: .
cdr3_aa: CASSLVGQGPYEQYF; cdr3_length: 15; j_call: TRBJ2-7; v_call: TRBV28; d_call: TRBD1
cdr3_aa: CASSPPQGANTEAFF; cdr3_length: 15; j_call: TRBJ1-1; v_call: TRBV18; d_call: TRBD1
cdr3_aa: CASSPATSGRIYEQYF; cdr3_length: 16; j_call: TRBJ2-7; v_call: TRBV7-2; d_call: TRBD2
cdr3_aa: CASSQGSETQYF; cdr3_length: 12; j_call: TRBJ2-5; v_call: TRBV18; d_call: .
cdr3_aa: CASSAQLAGGPSTDTQYF; cdr3_length: 18; j_call: TRBJ2-3; v_call: TRBV7-2; d_call: TRBD2
cdr3_aa: CSAVGWDVKEEAFF; cdr3_length: 14; j_call: TRBJ1-1; v_call: TRBV20-1; d_call: .
cdr3_aa: CASSLGLPGLAPSGANVLTF; cdr3_length: 20; j_call: TRBJ2-6; v_call: TRBV11-2; d_call: TRBD2
cdr3_aa: CASSLRDSKKLYEQYF; cdr3_length: 16; j_call: TRBJ2-7; v_call: TRBV28; d_call: .
cdr3_aa: CASSPQGEKLFF; cdr3_length: 12; j_call: TRBJ1-4; v_call: TRBV21-1; d_call: .
cdr3_aa: CASRSPGQGFYEQYF; cdr3_length: 15; j_call: TRBJ2-7; v_call: TRBV28; d_call: TRBD1
cdr3_aa: CTGDTQYF; cdr3_length: 8; j_call: TRBJ2-3; v_call: TRBV20-1; d_call: .
cdr3_aa: CASSKEGGQGDQRQPQHF; cdr3_length: 18; j_call: TRBJ1-5; v_call: TRBV21-1; d_call: .
cdr3_aa: CASGQSAGELFF; cdr3_length: 12; j_call: TRBJ2-2; v_call: TRBV7-2; d_call: .
cdr3_aa: CASSLGQGATYNEQFF; cdr3_length: 16; j_call: TRBJ2-1; v_call: TRBV5-5; d_call: TRBD1
cdr3_aa: CASSQVQGAGEDTQYF; cdr3_length: 16; j_call: TRBJ2-3; v_call: TRBV4-1; d_call: TRBD2
cdr3_aa: CASSPPASPPPAF; cdr3_length: 13; j_call: TRBJ2-1; v_call: TRBV7-9; d_call: .
cdr3_aa: CASSLGLAGRNEQFF; cdr3_length: 15; j_call: TRBJ2-1; v_call: TRBV3-1; d_call: TRBD2
cdr3_aa: CASSVEGTTYEQYF; cdr3_length: 14; j_call: TRBJ2-7; v_call: TRBV9; d_call: TRBD2
cdr3_aa: CSAAPGTSGRNEQFF; cdr3_length: 15; j_call: TRBJ2-1; v_call: TRBV20-1; d_call: TRBD2
cdr3_aa: CASSGEGETQYF; cdr3_length: 12; j_call: TRBJ2-5; v_call: TRBV7-9; d_call: .
cdr3_aa: CASSLLAGRTEAFF; cdr3_length: 14; j_call: TRBJ1-1; v_call: TRBV7-9; d_call: .
cdr3_aa: CASSLIGTGPGEAFF; cdr3_length: 15; j_call: TRBJ1-1; v_call: TRBV5-4; d_call: TRBD1
cdr3_aa: CASSSGGAAGYTEAFF; cdr3_length: 16; j_call: TRBJ1-1; v_call: TRBV5-1; d_call: .
cdr3_aa: CASRLGGLASGELFF; cdr3_length: 15; j_call: TRBJ2-2; v_call: TRBV28; d_call: TRBD2
cdr3_aa: CASLDRGTGELFF; cdr3_length: 13; j_call: TRBJ2-2; v_call: TRBV6-4; d_call: TRBD1
cdr3_aa: CASSFPSTGTPNTGELFF; cdr3_length: 18; j_call: TRBJ2-2; v_call: TRBV27; d_call: .
cdr3_aa: CASIAGGRGRGTSYEQYF; cdr3_length: 18; j_call: TRBJ2-7; v_call: TRBV28; d_call: TRBD2
cdr3_aa: CASSLGFAGPAMNTEAFF; cdr3_length: 18; j_call: TRBJ1-1; v_call: TRBV5-1; d_call: .
cdr3_aa: CASSYQRVQYF; cdr3_length: 11; j_call: TRBJ2-7; v_call: TRBV11-2; d_call: .
cdr3_aa: CASSLTGSGNQPQHF; cdr3_length: 15; j_call: TRBJ1-5; v_call: TRBV9; d_call: TRBD1
cdr3_aa: CSVPASYEQYF; cdr3_length: 11; j_call: TRBJ2-7; v_call: TRBV29-1; d_call: .
cdr3_aa: CSARDWTAEQFF; cdr3_length: 12; j_call: TRBJ2-1; v_call: TRBV20-1; d_call: .
cdr3_aa: CASSPGGANPYEQYF; cdr3_length: 15; j_call: TRBJ2-7; v_call: TRBV7-9; d_call: TRBD2
cdr3_aa: CSVEKDTDSGANVLTF; cdr3_length: 16; j_call: TRBJ2-6; v_call: TRBV29-1; d_call: .
cdr3_aa: CAWRTGSNSPLHF; cdr3_length: 13; j_call: TRBJ1-6; v_call: TRBV30; d_call: TRBD1
cdr3_aa: CASSLMAGSFTDTQYF; cdr3_length: 16; j_call: TRBJ2-3; v_call: TRBV5-6; d_call: .
cdr3_aa: CASSPLPNEKLFF; cdr3_length: 13; j_call: TRBJ1-4; v_call: TRBV12-3/TRBV12-4; d_call: .
cdr3_aa: CSVEGGQGQFF; cdr3_length: 11; j_call: TRBJ2-1; v_call: TRBV29-1; d_call: .
cdr3_aa: CASSLAGQGLGNEQFF; cdr3_length: 16; j_call: TRBJ2-1; v_call: TRBV7-2; d_call: TRBD1
cdr3_aa: CASSPLAGTVYNEQFF; cdr3_length: 16; j_call: TRBJ2-1; v_call: TRBV18; d_call: TRBD2
cdr3_aa: CASSTIFGGNYGYTF; cdr3_length: 15; j_call: TRBJ1-2; v_call: TRBV5-4; d_call: .
cdr3_aa: CASKKGGSDEQYF; cdr3_length: 13; j_call: TRBJ2-7; v_call: TRBV19; d_call: .